Reported below is one T cell receptor beta chain. This clone has more than one count but fewer than ten. This clone's antigen is unknown. No base quality information exists; no much larger clone differs at one position. This sample was included in a study of shared clonotypes between healthy human individuals (dated by TCRdb to about 2020). Notes on the research overall: The cohort included three men and a couple of women between 18 and 49 years of age. For each donor, CD4 naive and CD4 memory were each run on three plates, CD8 naive on two plates, and CD8 memory on one plate. Blood TCR repertoires of five healthy adults were deeply sequenced to estimate repertoire size and the extent of clonotype sharing between individuals. Libraries were prepared and TCR repertoires were sequenced by different laboratories using diverse techniques, in order to increase sequencing depth and limit assay-specific biases. Between about 0.8 and 9.5 billion PBMCs per donor were obtained by leukapheresis. Overall study results and their limits: Pairwise subsampling led to the expectation that sequencing depth would affect the degree of clonotype sharing among donors. Sampling was restricted to blood, and TCR repertoires in tissue are likely to differ from TCR repertoires in blood. Naive subsets generally had larger estimated clonotype richness than memory subsets. Even with the large sequencing depth, rarefaction of the sorted-subset datasets indicated that sequencing was incomplete. The genetic and exposure-history diversity represented was limited by the small number of donors. Compared with non-shared clonotypes, clonotypes shared by all four sorted-subset donors had higher generation probabilities. Sharing across several donors was observed for roughly 5.4% of naive CD4, about 3.2% of naive CD8, roughly 2.3% of memory CD4, and approximately 0.41% of memory CD8 clonotypes.

Using the deep immunoSEQ assay, TCR CDR3 regions were amplified from genomic DNA by multiplex PCR. Genomic DNA extracted from each cell subset was distributed evenly over all wells of several immunoSEQ 96-well plates, and each plate served as one replicate. For sorted subsets, around 0.2 ug of genomic DNA, equivalent to some 30,000 T cell genomes, went into each replicate PCR. Purified libraries were measured with a Qubit 3.0 fluorometer, size-checked on a Bioanalyzer 2100, and measured again with the KAPA Library Quantification kit. Each immunoSEQ 96-well plate was sequenced on its own single-read 150-cycle Illumina NextSeq 550 flow cell. As for how the authors treated the data: The immunoSEQ output contained only junctional sequences without quality scores, so filtering could not match that applied to full-length reads. To assign V/J genes and CDR3, sequences were annotated using PyIR, a Python wrapper for IgBLAST v1.9, with IMGT germline references. Reads were filtered out if the reads had weak V/J assignments (E-value above 1e-6), no CDR3, stop codons, out-of-frame junctions, or ambiguous translated residues. V3J clonotypes were defined by identical inferred V gene, J gene, and CDR3 amino acid sequence. The percentage overlap between two repertoires was calculated by dividing the number of shared unique clonotypes by the size of the smaller repertoire. Richness of each repertoire was evaluated using RTK rarefaction, the Chao1 estimator, and Recon v2.1 estimates of unobserved clonotypes. Generation probabilities were computed with OLGA for all TCRbeta clonotypes obtained by the gDNA method from several donors. TCRdb mirrors the immuneACCESS table, restricted to in-frame sequences. Some clones are absent from its copies; in checked studies, under half trace to an unresolved V gene, and the reason for the others is unknown. That table furnishes V, J and clone size, whereas the DNA furnished D and trimming. The sample table shows approximately 740,000 clones, and approximately 74% are seen once. Clones ranked in the top ten supply approximately 1.7% of the sample.

The donors were healthy, HIV-negative adults with no recently reported acute infections or vaccinations. Only Caucasian adults living in Nashville, Tennessee, USA were represented among the donors. Magnetic negative selection was used to enrich CD4+ T cells, after which naive cells were positively selected on CD45RA and the negative fraction became the memory subset. After blood collection by leukapheresis, PBMCs were isolated using Ficoll-Histopaque density gradient centrifugation and then cryopreserved in the vapor phase of liquid nitrogen. Analytical flow cytometry was used to check the purity and quantity of every magnetically sorted T cell population. Each sorted fraction had its genomic DNA isolated and then quantified by UV absorbance on a Nanodrop 2000c. The receptor was derived from a woman between 25 and 40 years old in good health. Sequenced material: memory CD4+ T cells sorted from blood. The sample's cell subset or site label, decoded: CD45RA-negative fraction.

CDR3 region: CASSLVSGRDEQYF. The sequence in DNA is TGTGCCAGCAGCTTAGTATCGGGGCGGGACGAGCAGTACTTC. The rearrangement combines TRBV7-9 with TRBJ2-7; the D gene may be TRBD1 or TRBD2, since each aligns over 5 bases. V lost 1 base and J lost 5 bases; the stretch between them is 12 bases long. CDR1 SEHNR and CDR2 FQNEAQ were looked up in the germline V gene (reference sequence). The CDR3 goes from the cysteine to the phenylalanine over 14 residues. Only the CDR3 portion is preserved as DNA: 42 bases, with reading frame beginning at the first base.